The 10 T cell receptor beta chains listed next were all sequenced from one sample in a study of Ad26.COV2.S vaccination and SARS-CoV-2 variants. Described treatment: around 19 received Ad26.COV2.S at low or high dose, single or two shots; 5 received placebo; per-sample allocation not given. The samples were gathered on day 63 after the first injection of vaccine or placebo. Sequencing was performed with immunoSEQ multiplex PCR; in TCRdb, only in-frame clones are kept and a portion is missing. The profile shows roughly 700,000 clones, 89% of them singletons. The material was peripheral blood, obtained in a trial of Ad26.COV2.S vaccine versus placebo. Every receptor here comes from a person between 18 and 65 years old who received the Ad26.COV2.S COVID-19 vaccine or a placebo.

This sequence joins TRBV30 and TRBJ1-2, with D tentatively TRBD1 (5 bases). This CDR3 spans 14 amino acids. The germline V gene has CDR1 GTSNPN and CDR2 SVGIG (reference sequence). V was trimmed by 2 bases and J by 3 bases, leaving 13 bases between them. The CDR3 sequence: CAWSLQEDYYGYTF. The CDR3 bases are TGTGCCTGGAGTCTACAGGAGGATTACTATGGCTACACCTTC.

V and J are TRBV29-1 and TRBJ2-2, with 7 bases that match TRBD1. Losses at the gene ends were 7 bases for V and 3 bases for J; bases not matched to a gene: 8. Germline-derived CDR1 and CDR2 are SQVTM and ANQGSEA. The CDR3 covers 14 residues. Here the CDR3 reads CSAQQGIDTGELFF. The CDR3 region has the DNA TGCAGCGCCCAACAGGGGATCGACACCGGGGAGCTGTTTTTT.

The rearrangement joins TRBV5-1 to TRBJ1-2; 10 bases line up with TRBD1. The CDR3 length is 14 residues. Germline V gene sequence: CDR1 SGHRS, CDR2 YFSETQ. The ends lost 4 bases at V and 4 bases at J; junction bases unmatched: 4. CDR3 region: CASSRDRGGYGYTF. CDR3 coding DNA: TGCGCCAGCAGCCGGGACAGGGGCGGCTATGGCTACACCTTC.

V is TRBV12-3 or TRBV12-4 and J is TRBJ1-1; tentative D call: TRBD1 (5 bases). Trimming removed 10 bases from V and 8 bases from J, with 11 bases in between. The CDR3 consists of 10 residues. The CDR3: CATGGVEAFF. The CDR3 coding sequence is TGTGCCACTGGGGGGGTAGAAGCTTTCTTT.

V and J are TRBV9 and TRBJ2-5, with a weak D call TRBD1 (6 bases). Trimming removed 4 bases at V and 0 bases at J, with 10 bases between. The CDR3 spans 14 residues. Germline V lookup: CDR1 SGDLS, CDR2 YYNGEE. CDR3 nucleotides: TGTGCCAGCAGCCCCACAGGGAACCAAGAGACCCAGTACTTC. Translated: CASSPTGNQETQYF.

CDR3: CASSKGQREEVSYEQYF. The CDR3, as DNA: TGTGCCAGCAGCAAAGGTCAGCGGGAGGAGGTATCCTACGAGCAGTACTTC. J is TRBJ2-7 and V is TRBV21-1; the table names TRBD2, a call not compared with the DNA. TRBV21-1 is labeled a pseudogene. The CDR3 totals 17 residues.

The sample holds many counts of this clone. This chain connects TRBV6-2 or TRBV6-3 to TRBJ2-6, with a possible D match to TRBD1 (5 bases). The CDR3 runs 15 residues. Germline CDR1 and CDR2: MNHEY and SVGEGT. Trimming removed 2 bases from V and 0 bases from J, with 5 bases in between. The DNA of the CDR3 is TGTGCCAGCAGTTACGACAGCTCTGGGGCCAACGTCCTGACTTTC. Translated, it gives CASSYDSSGANVLTF.

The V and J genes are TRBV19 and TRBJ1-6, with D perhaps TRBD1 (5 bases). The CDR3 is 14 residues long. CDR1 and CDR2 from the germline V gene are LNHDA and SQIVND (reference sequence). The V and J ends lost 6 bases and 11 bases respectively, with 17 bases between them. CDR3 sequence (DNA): TGTGCCAGTAGCCTCTCCGGGGAGGGGCCACCCCTCCACTTT. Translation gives CASSLSGEGPPLHF. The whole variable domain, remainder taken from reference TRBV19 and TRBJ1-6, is DGGITQSPKYLFRKEGQNVTLSCEQNLNHDAMYWYRQDPGQGLRLIYYSQIVNDFQKGDIAEGYSVSREKKESFPLTVTSAQKNPTAFYLCASSLSGEGPPLHFGNGTRLTVT.

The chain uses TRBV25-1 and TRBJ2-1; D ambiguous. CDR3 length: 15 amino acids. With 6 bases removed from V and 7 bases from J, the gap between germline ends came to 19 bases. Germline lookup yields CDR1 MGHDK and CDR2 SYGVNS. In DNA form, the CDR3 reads TGTGCCAGCAGCCCCAGCTCTATTTCCTTAAATGAGCAGTTCTTC. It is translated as CASSPSSISLNEQFF.

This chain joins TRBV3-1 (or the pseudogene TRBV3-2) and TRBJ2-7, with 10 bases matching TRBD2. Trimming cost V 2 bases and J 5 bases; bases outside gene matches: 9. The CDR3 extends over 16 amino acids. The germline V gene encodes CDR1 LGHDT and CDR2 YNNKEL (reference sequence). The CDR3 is CASSQRKLAGAHEQYF. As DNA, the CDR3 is TGTGCCAGCAGCCAAAGGAAGCTAGCGGGAGCACACGAGCAGTACTTC.